A single sample is the source of the 2 T cell receptor beta chains below, sequenced in a study of tumor-infiltrating lymphocytes in oesophageal squamous cell carcinoma. A single record per CDR3 protein comes from TCRdb applying MiXCR to the PCR reads. The sample yields around 22,000 distinct CDR3 sequences, under 35% seen once. Material: esophageal tumor tissue. The receptors were gathered from a female donor with esophageal squamous cell carcinoma.

The table lists this clonotype with a count of one. Because the CDR3 is missing its conserved closing phenylalanine or tryptophan, this is likely a read error. No DNA is shown, since the ends of the CDR3 on it are uncertain; the CDR3 is the one TCRdb lists. This chain uses TRBV7-8 with TRBJ2-5; the table's TRBD1 call for D was not verified on the DNA. In germline, CDR1 is SGHVS, CDR2 FQNEAQ. A total of 15 residues make up the CDR3, ends included. The CDR3 is CASSLAEEYEQYFGA.

Details on this clonotype: The conserved final phenylalanine or tryptophan is absent from the CDR3, which likely points to a read error. The limits of the CDR3 on the DNA are not certain, so only TCRdb's listed CDR3 is given. V usage is TRBV7-2 and J usage is TRBJ2-5. The V gene's germline CDR1 is SGHTA and CDR2 FQGNSA. The CDR3 totals 14 residues, both ends included. CDR3 residues: CASSPSRNEQYFGN.